The clone carrying this T cell receptor (beta chain) was seen just once. The antigen is undetermined. This record belongs to a study of T cell responses to AZD1222 COVID-19 vaccine. Study-level results: Sampling captured repertoires only after the peak T cell response. At baseline, just a handful of AZD1222 recipients tested seropositive.

Measured with immunoSEQ multiplex PCR; TCRdb has only the in-frame clones, and not every one. Here the sample spans approximately 190,000 clones, around nine tenths being singletons. The sample consisted of peripheral blood, taken 28 days after the second dose of the MenACWY control vaccine. The TCR sequence derives from an adult who received the MenACWY meningococcal vaccine as a control.

The chain's CDR3 is CASSWDRGQDEKLFF. The DNA for the CDR3 is TGCGCCAGCAGCTGGGACCGGGGACAGGATGAAAAACTGTTTTTT. V usage is TRBV5-1 and J usage is TRBJ1-4; 8 bases fit TRBD1. V was clipped by 3 bases and J by 6 bases; unmatched bases: 7. The germline gives CDR1 SGHRS, CDR2 YFSETQ. The CDR3 loop spans 15 amino acids.